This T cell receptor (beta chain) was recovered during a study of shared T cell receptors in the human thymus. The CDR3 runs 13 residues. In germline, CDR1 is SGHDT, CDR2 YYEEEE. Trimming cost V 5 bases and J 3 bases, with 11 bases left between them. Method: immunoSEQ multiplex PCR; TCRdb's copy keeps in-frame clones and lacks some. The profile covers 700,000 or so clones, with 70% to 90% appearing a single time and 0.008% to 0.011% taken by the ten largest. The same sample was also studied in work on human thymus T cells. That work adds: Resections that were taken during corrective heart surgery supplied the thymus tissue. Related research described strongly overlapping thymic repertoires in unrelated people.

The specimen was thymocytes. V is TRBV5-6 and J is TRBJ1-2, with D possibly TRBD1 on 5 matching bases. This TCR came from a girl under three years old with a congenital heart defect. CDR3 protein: CASSHQGDYGYTF. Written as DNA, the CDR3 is TGTGCCAGCAGTCATCAGGGCGACTATGGCTACACCTTC.